This T cell receptor (beta chain) was documented in a study of shared T cell receptors in the human thymus (TCRdb year 2021). Regarding the study in general: The study examined how the human thymus generates shared, self-reactive T-cell receptor alpha chains.

This clone has more than one count but fewer than ten. Its antigen remains unidentified. Base qualities are not provided; no much larger clone lies one nucleotide away. Via the germline V gene, CDR1 is SGHVS and CDR2 FNYEAQ. At the junction V is shortened by 0 bases and J by 4 bases; bases outside the gene matches: 1. The CDR3 measures 15 amino acids from cysteine to phenylalanine. CDR3 DNA only is kept here, 45 bases in frame from base 1. Library creation used the immunoSEQ multiplex PCR assay. What TCRdb holds here is the immuneACCESS table cut down to in-frame rearrangements. Part of the clones is not present; checked against another copy, under half of the missing clones reflect an unresolved V gene, and the others are unexplained. The sample data list some 760,000 clones, and approximately 85% of these were observed just once. The ten top clones hold over 0.008% of the sample. The sample also formed part of further work on human thymus T cells. As described in the second report: In Finland, the donors were immunologically healthy infants who were having open corrective cardiac surgery for congenital heart defects. The thymus tissue came from surgical resects taken out during corrective cardiac surgery. Biased V and J gene segment usage appeared to be present in both thymic and peripheral blood repertoires. Highly overlapping thymic TCR repertoires among unrelated individuals were reported in the related research. TCR alpha and beta repertoires from about eight infant thymus samples and four related peripheral blood samples were characterized in the study. The infant donors were roughly 7 to 244 days old, and the cohort included six or seven males and two females. Thymocytes were released mechanically from tissue and stored at -70 °C as pellets of 10-30 million cells. A QIAsymphony instrument was used to extract genomic DNA from the frozen cell pellets. The immunoSEQ multiplex PCR assay was used to amplify the TCRB and TCRAD loci from a standardized amount of quality-controlled genomic DNA. The amplicons spanned the V(D)J region and were long enough to cover the CDR3 and allow V and J genes to be identified. Amplicon sequencing was performed on an Illumina platform through the commercial immunoSEQ service. Primer bias and sequencing errors were corrected as previously described, and TCRAD and TCRB definitions were based on the IMGT database. Analysis of the repertoires was done with immunoSEQ Analyzer 3.0 and VDJTools and included basic statistics, V/J segment usage, diversity estimates, rarefaction and pairwise overlap. Diversity was estimated with Chao1, ChaoE, Efron-Thisted, Shannon and inverse Simpson indices, and also on datasets down-sampled to the smallest sample. Repertoire overlap was determined by strict matching of CDR3 nucleotide sequence, V gene and J gene, and Jaccard-based multidimensional scaling clustering was applied. Thymus samples yielded on average roughly 810,000 unique TCRB clonotypes, compared with roughly 76,000 from blood samples.

This chain joins TRBV7-6 to TRBJ2-1; 9 junctional bases match TRBD2. The receptor comes from a girl under three years old with a congenital heart defect. Donor details come from another sample of the same person, matched by shared clones. The sample taken for sequencing was thymocytes. The DNA is as follows: TGTGCCAGCAGCTTAGCAGCGGGGGGATACAATGAGCAGTTCTTC. It specifies CASSLAAGGYNEQFF. Beyond the CDR3, the reference TRBV7-6 and TRBJ2-1 genes provide the residues; the full variable domain reads: GAGVSQSPRYKVTKRGQDVALRCDPISGHVSLYWYRQALGQGPEFLTYFNYEAQQDKSGLPNDRFSAERPEGSISTLTIQRTEQRDSAMYRCASSLAAGGYNEQFFGPGTRLTVL.